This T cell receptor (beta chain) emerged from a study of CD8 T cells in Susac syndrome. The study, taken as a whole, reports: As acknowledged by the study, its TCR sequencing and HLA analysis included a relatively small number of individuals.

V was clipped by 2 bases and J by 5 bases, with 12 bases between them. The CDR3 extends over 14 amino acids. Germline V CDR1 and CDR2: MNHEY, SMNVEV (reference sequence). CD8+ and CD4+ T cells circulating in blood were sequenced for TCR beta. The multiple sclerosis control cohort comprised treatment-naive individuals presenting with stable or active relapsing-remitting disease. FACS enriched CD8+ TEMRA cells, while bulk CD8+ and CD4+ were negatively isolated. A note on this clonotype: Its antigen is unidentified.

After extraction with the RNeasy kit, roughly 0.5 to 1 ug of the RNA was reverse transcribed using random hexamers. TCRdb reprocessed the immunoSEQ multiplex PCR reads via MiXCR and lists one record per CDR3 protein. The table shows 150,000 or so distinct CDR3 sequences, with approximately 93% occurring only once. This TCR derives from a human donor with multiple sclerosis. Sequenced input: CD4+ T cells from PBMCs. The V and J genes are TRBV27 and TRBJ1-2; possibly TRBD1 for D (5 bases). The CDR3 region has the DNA TGTGCCAGCAGTTTACGGTCAGGGAGATATGGCTACACCTTC. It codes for CASSLRSGRYGYTF.